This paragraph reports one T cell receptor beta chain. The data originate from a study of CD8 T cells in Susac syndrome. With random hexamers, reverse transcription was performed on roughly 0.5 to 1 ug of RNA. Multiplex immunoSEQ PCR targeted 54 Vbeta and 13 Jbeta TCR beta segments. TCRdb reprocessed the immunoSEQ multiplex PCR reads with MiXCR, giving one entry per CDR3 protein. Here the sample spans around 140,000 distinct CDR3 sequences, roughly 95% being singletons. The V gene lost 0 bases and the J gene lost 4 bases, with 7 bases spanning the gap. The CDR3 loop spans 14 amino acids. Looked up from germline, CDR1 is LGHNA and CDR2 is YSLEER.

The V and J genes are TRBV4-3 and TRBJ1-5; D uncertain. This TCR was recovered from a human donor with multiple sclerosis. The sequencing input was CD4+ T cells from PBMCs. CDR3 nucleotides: TGCGCCAGCAGCCAAGAACGCGCTAATCAGCCCCAGCATTTT. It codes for CASSQERANQPQHF.